These 20 T cell receptor beta chains were all obtained from the same sample, sequenced in a study of T-cell reconstitution after alpha-beta-depleted transplantation in children. Unique molecular identifiers were used to barcode this TCRbeta library. TCRdb re-called the PCR reads through MiXCR, storing one row per CDR3 protein. The sample shows roughly 170,000 distinct CDR3 sequences, about 6.4% of them seen only once. This material consisted of PBMCs from the stem cell graft donor, taken from the stem cell graft. The source of these receptors is a human donor who donated a stem cell graft to a child with Wiskott-Aldrich syndrome.

This rearrangement joins TRBV7-2 to TRBJ2-5; D not resolved. This CDR3 region has 14 residues. V lost 2 bases and J 2 bases, leaving 9 bases between the germline ends. The V gene's germline CDR1 is SGHTA and CDR2 FQGNSA. The CDR3 reads CASSLNLNQETQYF. The CDR3 region has the DNA TGTGCCAGCAGCTTAAACCTAAATCAAGAGACCCAGTACTTC.

This clonotype was observed many times. The rearrangement uses TRBV6-5 and TRBJ2-5, with D possibly being TRBD2 (5 bases). Germline assignment: CDR1 MNHEY and CDR2 SVGAGI. The CDR3 has 14 amino acids. The V gene lost 2 bases and the J gene lost 3 bases, with 10 bases spanning the gap. The CDR3 sequence is CASSYGAAKETQYF. DNA for the CDR3: TGTGCCAGCAGTTACGGAGCGGCGAAAGAGACCCAGTACTTC.

Written as DNA, the CDR3 is TGTGCCAGCAGCCAAGAATGGTCAAGAGGAAGTGAGCAGTTCTTC. Its protein is CASSQEWSRGSEQFF. The chain carries TRBV3-1 and TRBJ2-1; D not certain. Looked up from germline, CDR1 is LGHDT and CDR2 is YNNKEL (reference sequence). The length of the CDR3 is 15 residues. Trimming shortened V by 0 bases and J by 9 bases, and 15 bases separated the two germline ends.

This clonotype was detected many times. V gene TRBV7-8 combines with J gene TRBJ2-7; no reliable D call. The V gene's germline CDR1 is SGHVS and CDR2 FQNEAQ. Trimming shortened V by 5 bases and J by 2 bases, and 7 bases separated the two germline ends. This CDR3 has 12 residues. CDR3 DNA sequence: TGTGCCAGCAGCCCGACAACCTACGAGCAGTACTTC. This translates into CASSPTTYEQYF.

V usage is TRBV7-8 and J usage is TRBJ1-2, with 7 bases that match TRBD1. The CDR3 consists of 15 residues. V shed 5 bases, J shed 7 bases, and the junction held 13 bases outside the gene matches. The germline V gene has CDR1 SGHVS and CDR2 FQNEAQ. CDR3 sequence (DNA): TGTGCCAGCAGCCCTCGTGACGGATCAGGGGGTGGCTACACCTTC. As protein: CASSPRDGSGGGYTF.

Notes on this clonotype: Germline is not matched at one junction end, which may reflect a read error. The chain carries TRBV20-1 and TRBJ2-1, with 7 bases matching TRBD2. This CDR3 is 18 amino acids long. CDR1 is DFQATT and CDR2 is SNEGSKA in the germline V gene (reference sequence). The CDR3 nucleotides are TGCTGTGCTAGACCGTCACTTGGGGGAGGGAGCTCCTACAATGAGCAGTTCTTC. This translates into CCARPSLGGGSSYNEQFF.

This clonotype was counted only a few times. V usage is TRBV7-8 and J usage is TRBJ2-6; 7 bases are shared with TRBD1. The CDR3 sequence is 20 residues long. V lost 0 bases to trimming and J lost 0 bases; unmatched junction nucleotides: 11. Germline CDR1 and CDR2: SGHVS and FQNEAQ. CDR3 in amino acids: CASSLARVTGNPSGANVLTF. In DNA form, the CDR3 reads TGTGCCAGCAGCTTAGCGAGGGTGACAGGGAATCCCTCTGGGGCCAACGTCCTGACTTTC.

This clonotype has ten or more counts. The gene calls are TRBV25-1 and TRBJ2-2; D unclear. Germline V lookup: CDR1 MGHDK, CDR2 SYGVNS. The CDR3 loop spans 11 amino acids. V shed 7 bases and J shed 5 bases, with 5 bases lying between them. The DNA for the CDR3 is TGTGCCAGCATGTTTACCGGGGAGCTGTTTTTT. Residues: CASMFTGELFF.

This clonotype was detected many times. The chain uses TRBV20-1 and TRBJ1-1; TRBD1 agrees at 9 bases. The CDR3 length is 16 residues. Losses at the gene ends were 6 bases for V and 0 bases for J; bases not matched to a gene: 11. The V gene's germline CDR1 is DFQATT and CDR2 SNEGSKA (reference sequence). In DNA form, the CDR3 reads TGCAGTGCCCCGGTCCCGGGACAGGGACTGAACACTGAAGCTTTCTTT. Translated: CSAPVPGQGLNTEAFF.

This clonotype came up many times. This chain connects TRBV12-3 or TRBV12-4 to TRBJ1-1; no firm D call. The CDR3 consists of 13 residues. V shed 3 bases and J shed 1 base, with 6 bases lying between them. The CDR3 here is CASSFSSNTEAFF. As DNA, the CDR3 is TGTGCCAGCAGTTTTTCTTCGAACACTGAAGCTTTCTTT.

This clonotype was seen at least ten times. The chain carries TRBV2 and TRBJ2-7; 9 bases align to TRBD1. The CDR3 is made up of 14 amino acids. The J segment lost 0 bases and the V segment lost 4 bases, leaving 1 base of the junction unmatched. Germline-derived CDR1 and CDR2 are SNHLY and FYNNEI. CDR3 sequence: CASSGTGVSYEQYF. The DNA of the CDR3 is TGTGCCAGCAGTGGGACAGGGGTCTCCTACGAGCAGTACTTC.

This clonotype was found many times. The chain uses TRBV7-2 and TRBJ2-5; D is unclear. This CDR3 has 12 residues. Germline CDR1 is SGHTA and CDR2 is FQGNSA. V was cut by 6 bases and J by 5 bases, with 10 bases left in between. CDR3 sequence: CASSSSLETQYF. CDR3 in DNA: TGTGCCAGCAGTTCATCCCTCGAGACCCAGTACTTC.

This clonotype has at least ten counts. This rearrangement joins TRBV5-1 to TRBJ2-1, with TRBD1 matching over 7 bases. Per germline, CDR1 SGHRS and CDR2 YFSETQ. The ends lost 4 bases at V and 5 bases at J; junction bases unmatched: 6. The CDR3 has 14 residues. The CDR3 loop reads CASSTGDWDNEQFF. The CDR3 nucleotides are TGCGCCAGCAGCACAGGGGATTGGGACAATGAGCAGTTCTTC.

This clonotype came up a few times. The rearrangement joins TRBV4-1 to TRBJ2-3; D not certain. Germline V gene data show CDR1 as MGHRA and CDR2 as YSYEKL. The CDR3 spans 14 residues. V was trimmed by 2 bases and J by 1 base, leaving 7 bases between them. CDR3 sequence reads: CASSQYAGTDTQYF. The DNA for the CDR3 is TGCGCCAGCAGCCAATACGCGGGCACAGATACGCAGTATTTT.

The table lists this clonotype with many counts. This rearrangement joins TRBV12-3 or TRBV12-4 to TRBJ2-2, with a possible D match to TRBD1 (5 bases). This CDR3 spans 13 amino acids. With 6 bases removed from V and 5 bases from J, the gap between germline ends came to 10 bases. As DNA, the CDR3 is TGTGCCAGCAGCTACTCAGGGACCGGGGAGCTGTTTTTT. This sequence encodes CASSYSGTGELFF.

This clonotype has ten or more counts. The chain recombines TRBV29-1 with TRBJ2-1; 9 bases fit TRBD2. The CDR3 has 13 residues. CDR1 is SQVTM and CDR2 is ANQGSEA in the germline V gene. The J segment lost 3 bases and the V segment lost 6 bases, leaving 3 bases of the junction unmatched. CDR3: CSVGTSSYNEQFF. The CDR3 DNA follows: TGCAGCGTAGGGACTAGCAGCTACAATGAGCAGTTCTTC.

This clonotype was seen at least ten times. The rearrangement links TRBV6-1 to TRBJ2-3; 15 positions match TRBD2. The trim removed 2 bases at V and 0 bases at J, leaving 12 bases unmatched. CDR3 length: 21 amino acids. CDR1 is MNHNS, CDR2 SASEGT, per germline. CDR3 sequence: CASSEFTRTSGRVSSTDTQYF. The CDR3 nucleotides are TGTGCCAGCAGTGAATTTACCCGGACTAGCGGGAGGGTATCTAGCACAGATACGCAGTATTTT.

This clonotype was detected ten times or more. The chain links TRBV25-1 to TRBJ2-5, with D unresolved. This CDR3 contains 17 residues. The germline V and J ends were trimmed by 0 bases and 2 bases, with 16 bases remaining between them. Per the germline V gene, CDR1 is MGHDK and CDR2 is SYGVNS. The CDR3 protein is CASSEYPGSNLQETQYF. In DNA, the CDR3 is TGTGCCAGCAGTGAATACCCAGGCAGCAACCTACAAGAGACCCAGTACTTC.

The chain couples TRBV5-1 to TRBJ2-3; no firm D call. Germline CDR1 reads SGHRS; CDR2 reads YFSETQ. V was shortened by 4 bases and J by 3 bases, with 15 bases between the two germline ends. The CDR3 runs to 15 residues. The CDR3 sequence: CASSPLTSGTDTQYF. In DNA, the CDR3 is TGCGCCAGCAGCCCGCTGACCTCCGGTACAGATACGCAGTATTTT. The full variable domain, completed using reference TRBV5-1 and TRBJ2-3, is KAGVTQTPRYLIKTRGQQVTLSCSPISGHRSVSWYQQTPGQGLQFLFEYFSETQRNKGNFPGRFSGRQFSNSRSEMNVSTLELGDSALYLCASSPLTSGTDTQYFGPGTRLTVL.

This clonotype was picked up many times. The chain links TRBV2 to TRBJ2-7; 13 bases match TRBD2. CDR3 size: 17 residues. Germline CDR1 SNHLY, CDR2 FYNNEI. V gave up 6 bases and J gave up 1 base; unmatched junction bases: 9. CDR3 nucleotide sequence: TGTGCCAGCAGCACCGGGACTAGCGGGACCAGGTCCTACGAGCAGTACTTC. Protein: CASSTGTSGTRSYEQYF.